The clone carrying this T cell receptor beta chain was seen more than once but under ten times. Its antigen is not known. TCRdb reprocessed the 5' RACE reads via MiXCR and lists one record per CDR3 protein. The sample yields around 430,000 distinct CDR3 sequences, about a sixth seen once. The sample belongs to a study of T-cell memory formation after mild COVID-19. Study outcomes and limitations: Clones that shrank (day 15 to 85) were balanced CD4/CD8, whereas later expanders leaned CD4+.

The clonotype was recovered from a young man who had mild COVID-19 (a few samples of this study predate the infection). Cell type and time point are not known. The material sequenced was PBMCs or a T cell subset sorted from them (not recorded which).

The CDR3 sequence is CATAKRDQETQYF. In DNA form, the CDR3 reads TGTGCCACCGCCAAGAGGGACCAAGAGACCCAGTACTTC. This chain connects TRBV15 to TRBJ2-5; possibly TRBD2 for D (5 bases). Germline V CDR1 and CDR2: LNHNV, YYDKDF (reference sequence). The V gene lost 8 bases and the J gene lost 0 bases, with 10 bases spanning the gap. The length of the CDR3 is 13 residues.